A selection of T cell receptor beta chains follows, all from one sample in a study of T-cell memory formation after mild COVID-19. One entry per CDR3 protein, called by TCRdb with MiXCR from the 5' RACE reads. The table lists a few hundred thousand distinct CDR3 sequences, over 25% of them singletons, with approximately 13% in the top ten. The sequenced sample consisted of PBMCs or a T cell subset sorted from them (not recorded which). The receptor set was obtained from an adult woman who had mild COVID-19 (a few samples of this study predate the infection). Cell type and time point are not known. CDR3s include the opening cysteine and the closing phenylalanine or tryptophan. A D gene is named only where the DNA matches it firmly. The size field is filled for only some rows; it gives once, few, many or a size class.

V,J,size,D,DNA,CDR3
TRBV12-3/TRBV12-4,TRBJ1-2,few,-,TGTGCCAGCAGCGTATCGCCGGAGGGTGCAGCTAACTATGGCTACACCTTC,CASSVSPEGAANYGYTF
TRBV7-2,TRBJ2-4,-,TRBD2,TGTGCCAGCAGCTTACCGGGAGGGCCGAGGAACATTCAGTACTTC,CASSLPGGPRNIQYF
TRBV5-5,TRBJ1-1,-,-,TGTGCCAGCAACCAACCTACAGTTGACACTGAAGCTTTCTTT,CASNQPTVDTEAFF
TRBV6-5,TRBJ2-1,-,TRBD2,TGTGCCAGCAGATCAGGACTAGCGGGACCTCCTTACAATGAGCAGTTCTTC,CASRSGLAGPPYNEQFF
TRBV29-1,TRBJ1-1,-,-,TGCAGCGTTGAAGATCTCGGGGGGAACACTGAAGCTTTCTTT,CSVEDLGGNTEAFF
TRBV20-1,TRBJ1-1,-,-,TGCAGTGCAACAACAGGCACTGAAGCTTTCTTT,CSATTGTEAFF
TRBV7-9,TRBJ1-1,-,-,TGTGCCAGCAGCTTTCTTTACAGCAGATTGAACACTGAAGCTTTCTTT,CASSFLYSRLNTEAFF
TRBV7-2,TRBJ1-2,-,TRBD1,TGTGCCAGCAGCTTACCCGGGACAGGGGGCCCTAACTATGGCTACACCTTC,CASSLPGTGGPNYGYTF
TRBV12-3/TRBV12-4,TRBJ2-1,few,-,TGTGCCAGCAGGAGAGACAAAGCCATTCCAAATGAGCAGTTCTTC,CASRRDKAIPNEQFF
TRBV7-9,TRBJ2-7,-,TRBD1,TGTGCCAGCAGCCCGGGGACAGGGCGACTTGACGAGCAGTACTTC,CASSPGTGRLDEQYF
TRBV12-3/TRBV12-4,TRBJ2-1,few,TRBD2,TGTGCCAGCAGTTCCGGACTAGCGGTCTACAATGAGCAGTTCTTC,CASSSGLAVYNEQFF
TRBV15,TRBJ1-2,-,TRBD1,TGTGCCACCAGCAATTCCGACAGGGGCCAACCCTATGGCTACACCTTC,CATSNSDRGQPYGYTF
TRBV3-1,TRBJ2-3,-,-,TGTGCCAGCAGCCAAGATAGTTTAGGGAGCACAGATACGCAGTATTTT,CASSQDSLGSTDTQYF
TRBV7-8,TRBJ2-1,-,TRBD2,TGTGCCAGCAGCTTGGGGGGACTAGCGGGAGATCTGGGGCAGTTCTTC,CASSLGGLAGDLGQFF
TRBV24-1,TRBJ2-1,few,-,TGTGCCACCCGCTCTGGTAGCGCCCTCGGGAATGAGCAGTTCTTC,CATRSGSALGNEQFF
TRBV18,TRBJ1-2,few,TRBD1,TGTGCCAGCTCACCACCGCTGCATGGACAGGGAAACTATGGCTACACCTTC,CASSPPLHGQGNYGYTF
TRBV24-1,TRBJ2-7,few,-,TGTGCCACCAGCCAAACGGAAGGGGCGTCCTACGAGCAGTACTTC,CATSQTEGASYEQYF
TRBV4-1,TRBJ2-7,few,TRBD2,TGCGCCAGCAGCGACGGACTAGCGGGACACGAGCAGTACTTC,CASSDGLAGHEQYF
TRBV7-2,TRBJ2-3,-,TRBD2,TGTGCCAGCAGCTTAGGAGCTAGCGGGGGCAGGGATACGCAGTATTTT,CASSLGASGGRDTQYF
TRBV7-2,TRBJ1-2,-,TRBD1,TGTGCCAGCAGCTCGACCGGGACAGGGAACTATGGCTACACCTTC,CASSSTGTGNYGYTF
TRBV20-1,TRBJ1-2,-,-,TGCAGTGCCTCTGGTCTTCCGGCTAACTATGGCTACACCTTC,CSASGLPANYGYTF
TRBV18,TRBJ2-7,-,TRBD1,TGTGCCAGCTCACCACGGACAGGGCTTTCCTACGAGCAGTACTTC,CASSPRTGLSYEQYF
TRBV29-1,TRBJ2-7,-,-,TGCAGCGTTGAAGATGGTCTGGACTACGAGCAGTACTTC,CSVEDGLDYEQYF
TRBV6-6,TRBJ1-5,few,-,TGTGCCAGCAGGATGGCAGGGGATCAGCCCCAGCATTTT,CASRMAGDQPQHF
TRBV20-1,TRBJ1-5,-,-,TGCAGTGCTAGCGGCTCCAGTAATCAGCCCCAGAATTTT,CSASGSSNQPQNF
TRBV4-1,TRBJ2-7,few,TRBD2,TGCGCCAGCAGCCGGGCTAGCGGGGGGGACTCCTACGAGCAGTACTTC,CASSRASGGDSYEQYF
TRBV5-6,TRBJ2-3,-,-,TGTGCCAGCAGTTTACCAATGGGTGCTGCAGATACGCAGTATTTT,CASSLPMGAADTQYF
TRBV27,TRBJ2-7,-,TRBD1,TGTGCCAGCAGTGCCGCAGGGGGCACTTACGAGCAGTACTTC,CASSAAGGTYEQYF
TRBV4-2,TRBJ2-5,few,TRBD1,TGTGCCAGCAGACAAACAGGGGAGGAGACCCAGTACTTC,CASRQTGEETQYF